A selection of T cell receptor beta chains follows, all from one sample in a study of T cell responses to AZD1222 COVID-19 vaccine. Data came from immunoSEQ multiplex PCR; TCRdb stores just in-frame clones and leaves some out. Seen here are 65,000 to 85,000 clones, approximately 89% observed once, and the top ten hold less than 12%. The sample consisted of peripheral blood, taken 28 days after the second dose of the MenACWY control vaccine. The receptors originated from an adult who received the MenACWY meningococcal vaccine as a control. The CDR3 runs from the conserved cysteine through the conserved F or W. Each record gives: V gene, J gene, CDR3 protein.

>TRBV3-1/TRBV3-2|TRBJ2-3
CASSPSYSPGTDTQYF
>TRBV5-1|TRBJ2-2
CASSLGQGSTGELFF
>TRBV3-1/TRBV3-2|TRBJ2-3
CASSHREFTGESTDTQYF
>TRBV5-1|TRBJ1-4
CASSLEGAGGEKLFF
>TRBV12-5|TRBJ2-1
CASGISNVRNEQFF
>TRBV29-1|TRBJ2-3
CSGLGGDTQYF
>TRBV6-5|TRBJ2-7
CASSYGGRGYEQYF
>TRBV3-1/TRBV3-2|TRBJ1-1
CASSQPVGTEAFF
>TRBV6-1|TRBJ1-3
CASSEFPQGIGNTIYF
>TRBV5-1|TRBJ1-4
CASSLEVPDGTKLFF
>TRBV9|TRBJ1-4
CASSLTGALNEKLFF
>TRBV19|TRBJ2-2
CASSIVGGGAGTGELFF
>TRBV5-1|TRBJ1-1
CASSLDRLGTEAFF
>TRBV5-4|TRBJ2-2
CASSSGAANTGELFF
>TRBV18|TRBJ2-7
CASSPPTSEQYF
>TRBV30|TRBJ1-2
CAWKSGHWAGYTF
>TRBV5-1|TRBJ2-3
CASSLEDTQYF
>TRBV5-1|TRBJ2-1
CASSQTSGGSGEQFF
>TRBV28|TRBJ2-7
CASRGSTGSSYEQYF
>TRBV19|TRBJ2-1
CASSIDHGGGLKNEQFF
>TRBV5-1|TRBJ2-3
CASTYGGLASDTQYF
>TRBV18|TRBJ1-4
CASSPRTGLDEKLFF
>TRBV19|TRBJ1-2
CASSIAEGPYYGYTF
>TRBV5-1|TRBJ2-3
CASSLGLQADTQYF
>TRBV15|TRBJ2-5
CATSRDRAGGQETQYF
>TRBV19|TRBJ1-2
CASSDSPRGYTF
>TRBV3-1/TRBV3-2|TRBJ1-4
CASSQVKALRSNEKLFF
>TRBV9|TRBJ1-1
CASSVGDRLGTEAFF
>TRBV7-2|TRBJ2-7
CASSLGASGGNYEQYF
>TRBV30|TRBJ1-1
CAWSDRSTEAFF
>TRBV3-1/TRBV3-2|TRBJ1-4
CASSQDTRGIEKLFF
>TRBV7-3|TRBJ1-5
CASSLDSNQPQHF
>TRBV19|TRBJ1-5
CASGTGEYGNQPQHF
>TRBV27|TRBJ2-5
CASSFRSGGQETQYF
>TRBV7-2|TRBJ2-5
CASSELAGKQETQYF
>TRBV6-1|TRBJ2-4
CASSVTTPGQGVGNIQYF
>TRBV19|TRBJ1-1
CASSRSHSTEAFF
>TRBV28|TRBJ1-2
CASRPGINYGYTF
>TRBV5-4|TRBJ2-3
CASSLGNAGVDTQYF
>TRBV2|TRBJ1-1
CASSSREAEAFF
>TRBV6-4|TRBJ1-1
CASSVQGGTEAFF
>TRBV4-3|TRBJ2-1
CASSQDRRYEQFF
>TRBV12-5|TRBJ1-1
CASGLAELNTEAFF
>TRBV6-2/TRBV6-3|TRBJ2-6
CASSYGQGLVSGANVLTF
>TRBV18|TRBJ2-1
CASSPWDGGLSYNEQFF
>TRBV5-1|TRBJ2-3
CASSLERTGTDTQYF
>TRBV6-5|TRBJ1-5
CASCSGGSNQPQHF
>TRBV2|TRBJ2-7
CASSGGQGPYEQYF
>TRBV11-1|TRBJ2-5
CASSPGQAARETQYF
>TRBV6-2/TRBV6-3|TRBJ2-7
CASSYSMASPTYEQYF
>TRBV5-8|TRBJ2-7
CASSPYYEQYF
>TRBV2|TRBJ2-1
CASSSTSADNYNEQFF
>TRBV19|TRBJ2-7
CASSMGWTASSYEQYF